The T cell receptor (beta chain) under discussion was sequenced for a study of blood T cell repertoires in COVID-19. In the source study's methods: Scientists estimated how many nucleated cells there were by amplifying reference gene primers. Assay used: immunoSEQ multiplex PCR; TCRdb lists only in-frame clones, some missing. D and trimming were read from the DNA, whereas the V and J calls and clone size are those reported in that table. The data contain about 180,000 clones, around 83% of them singletons. As regards this clone: Other DNA sequences in this sample translate to the same CDR3.

Source material: peripheral blood. This TCR was recovered from a human donor in a cohort sampled during active COVID-19.

CDR3 in amino acids: CAIRGQSYEQYF. The CDR3 DNA is TGTGCCATCAGGGGACAATCCTACGAGCAGTACTTC. This chain uses TRBV10-3 with TRBJ2-7; D may be TRBD1 (6 bases). Trimming took 6 bases from V and 1 from J, leaving 7 bases between them. CDR3 length: 12 residues. Germline-derived CDR1 and CDR2 are ENHRY and SYGVKD.